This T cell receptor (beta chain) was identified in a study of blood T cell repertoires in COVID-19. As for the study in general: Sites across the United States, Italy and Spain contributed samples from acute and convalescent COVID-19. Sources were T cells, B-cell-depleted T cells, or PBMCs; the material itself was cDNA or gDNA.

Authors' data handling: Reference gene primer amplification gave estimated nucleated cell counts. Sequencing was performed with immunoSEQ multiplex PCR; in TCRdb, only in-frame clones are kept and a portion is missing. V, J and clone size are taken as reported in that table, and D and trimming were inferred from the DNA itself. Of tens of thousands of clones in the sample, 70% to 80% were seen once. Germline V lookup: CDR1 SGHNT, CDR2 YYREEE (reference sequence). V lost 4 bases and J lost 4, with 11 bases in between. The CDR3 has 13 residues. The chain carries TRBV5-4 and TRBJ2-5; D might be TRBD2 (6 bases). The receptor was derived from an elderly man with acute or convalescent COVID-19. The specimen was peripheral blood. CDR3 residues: CASSLPRGETQYF. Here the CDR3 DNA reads TGTGCCAGCAGCCTGCCGCGGGGAGAGACCCAGTACTTC.